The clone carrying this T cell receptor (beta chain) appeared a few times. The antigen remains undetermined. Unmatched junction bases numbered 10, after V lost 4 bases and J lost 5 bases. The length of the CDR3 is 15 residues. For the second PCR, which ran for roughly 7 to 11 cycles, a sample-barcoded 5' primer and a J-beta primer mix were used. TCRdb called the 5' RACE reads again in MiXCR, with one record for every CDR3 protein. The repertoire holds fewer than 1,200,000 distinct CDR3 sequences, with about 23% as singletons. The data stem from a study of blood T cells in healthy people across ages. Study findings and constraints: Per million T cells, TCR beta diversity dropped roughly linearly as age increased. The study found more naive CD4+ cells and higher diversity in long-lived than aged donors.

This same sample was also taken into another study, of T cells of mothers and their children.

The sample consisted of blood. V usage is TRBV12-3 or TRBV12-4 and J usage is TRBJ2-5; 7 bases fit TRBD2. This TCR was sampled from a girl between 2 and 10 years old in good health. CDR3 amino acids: CASSSQGLGGETQYF. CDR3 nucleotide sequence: TGTGCCAGCAGTTCCCAGGGTCTCGGGGGGGAGACCCAGTACTTC.